This TCR beta chain was captured by sequencing in a study of OX40 agonist ivuxolimab in advanced cancers. For context, the study as a whole: Ivuxolimab, which targeted the costimulatory receptor OX40 (CD134), was an agonistic, fully human IgG2 monoclonal antibody. The monotherapy dose-escalation portion (N ≈ 57 patients) of the phase I ivuxolimab trial is reported in the paper. Three dose-escalation patients achieved partial responses, one with hepatocellular carcinoma and two with cutaneous melanoma. Intravenous ivuxolimab was administered to patients every 2 weeks at six dose levels: 0.01, 0.1, 0.3, 1.5, 3 and 10 mg/kg. The dose-escalation cohort was roughly 87% male with a mean age of around 64 years, ranging from roughly 23 to 85. Of the approximately 50 dose-escalation patients, hepatocellular carcinoma was present in about 20, melanoma in around 15, renal cell carcinoma in 9 and head and neck cancer in 9. Peripheral TCRbeta sequencing aimed to test whether ivuxolimab altered TCR sequence diversity and caused clonal T-cell expansion. Prior anti-PD-1, anti-PD-L1 or anti-CTLA-4 therapy was permitted, and checkpoint inhibitors had been received by about 36% of dose-escalation patients.

Patients with autoimmune disease history or receiving systemic immunosuppression were excluded from the trial. In every dose cohort, peripheral blood was drawn for TCR sequencing at baseline, cycle 4 day 1, and cycle 7 day 1. Samples came from an open-label, multicenter, first-in-human phase I dose-escalation trial of ivuxolimab. The trial enrolled adults with locally advanced or metastatic head and neck squamous cell, hepatocellular, melanoma or renal cell carcinoma. Before TCR sequencing, CD4+ T cells and CD8+ T cells from peripheral blood were sorted into separate populations. Genomic DNA was extracted from sorted cells for sequencing of the TCRbeta CDR3 region. The immunoSEQ Assay was used for sequencing of TCRbeta CDR3 regions. The immuneACCESS repertoire file appears here via TCRdb, limited to in-frame rearrangements. These files lack a portion of the clones; in checked studies, under half of the deficit traces to unresolved V genes, and the cause of the others is not known. The sample table records 34,000 or so clones; roughly 79% of these occur just once. Together, the top ten hold 20% to 25% of the sample.

Turning to this clone: Its antigen is still unknown. Base qualities are not at hand, and no much larger clone is one base apart.

Overall study results and their limits: At doses from 0.1 to 3.0 mg/kg, clonal expansion was seen in both CD4+ and CD8+ blood T cells between baseline and week 6. Low levels of normalized T-cell clonal expansion were also seen in some patients who did not respond. Partial responders in the 0.1-3.0 mg/kg groups had among the lowest normalized peripheral clonal expansion, especially among CD8+ T cells. After ivuxolimab, more expanded clones were found on average in CD8+ T cells than in CD4+ T cells. The antigen specificity of the clonally expanded peripheral T cells was not determined.

The sample was CD4+ or CD8+ T cells sorted from blood, taken in a trial of the OX40 agonist ivuxolimab. This TCR was recovered from an adult with an advanced solid tumor such as melanoma, head and neck, liver or kidney cancer.

The base sequence is TGTGCCAGTATCCCCGGTCCCCGCTCTGGAAACACCATATATTTT. Its protein is CASIPGPRSGNTIYF. The chain is encoded by TRBV19 joined to TRBJ1-3; the D gene lacks a confident call. Between the V and J ends, shortened by 7 bases and 0 bases respectively, the junction contains 13 bases. There are 15 amino acids in the CDR3, from cysteine to phenylalanine inclusive. Only the CDR3 region is kept as DNA, spanning 45 bases read in frame from base 1. From a lookup of the germline V gene (reference sequence), CDR1 and CDR2 are LNHDA and SQIVND. Joined to the reference TRBV19 and TRBJ1-3 proteins, this CDR3 gives the full variable domain: DGGITQSPKYLFRKEGQNVTLSCEQNLNHDAMYWYRQDPGQGLRLIYYSQIVNDFQKGDIAEGYSVSREKKESFPLTVTSAQKNPTAFYLCASIPGPRSGNTIYFGEGSWLTVV.